This T cell receptor beta chain was sequenced during a study of glioma-infiltrating T cells. As for the study in general: Presurgical dexamethasone in glioma patients lasted six or fewer days. Study-wide results and limits: Above-expected tissue-blood divergence occurred in all gliomas, most in low-grade ones. Patients with low tissue-blood divergence carried a signature set of shared blood CDR3 motifs. Tissue and blood shared very few CDR3 sequences.

The V segment lost 5 bases and the J segment 9 bases; nucleotides outside the gene matches: 18. Germline V gene sequence: CDR1 MNHNY, CDR2 SVGAGI (reference sequence). CDR3 length: 16 residues. Amplification of TCR alpha and beta CDR3 regions from RNA used iRepertoire nested multiplex PCR. TCRdb redid the calling of the multiplex PCR reads with MiXCR, one entry per CDR3 protein. Among about 400,000 distinct CDR3 sequences listed, less than 50% were seen once. Turning to this clonotype: The antigen is unknown. The conserved closing phenylalanine or tryptophan is absent in this CDR3, likely reflecting a read error.

This rearrangement joins TRBV6-6 to TRBJ1-2, with 7 bases aligning to TRBD1. Sequenced sample: glioma tissue, nonneoplastic brain tissue, or PBMCs (not recorded which). The sequence was collected from a human donor with low-grade glioma or glioblastoma, undergoing nonglioma brain surgery, or in good health (not recorded which). CDR3 DNA sequence: TGTGCCAGCAGTAGGGACAGCCAACGCCGATGGCTTAGCTACACCTTA. It yields the protein CASSRDSQRRWLSYTL.